These 8 T cell receptor beta chains were all obtained from the same sample, sequenced in a study of control samples from healthy donors and cancer patients. Libraries were prepared by immunoSEQ multiplex PCR; TCRdb keeps only in-frame clonotypes and omits some of them. Here the sample spans 120,000 or so clones, about 90% being singletons. The source material was blood. The origin of the receptors is a man between 18 and 35 years old in good health.

The chain carries TRBV29-1 and TRBJ1-1, with 7 bases aligning to TRBD1. Germline values: CDR1 SQVTM, CDR2 ANQGSEA. V was pared by 7 bases and J by 6 bases, with 8 bases of the junction left unmatched. The CDR3 spans 12 residues. CDR3 loop: CSGRTGSPEAFF. Here the CDR3 DNA reads TGCAGCGGTCGGACAGGTTCTCCTGAAGCTTTCTTT.

The chain employs TRBV5-4 and TRBJ2-2; 10 bases are a match to TRBD2. The CDR3 loop spans 14 amino acids. Trimming took 4 bases from V and 7 from J; bases not matched to a gene: 4. The germline CDR1 and CDR2 sequences are SGHNT and YYREEE (reference sequence). The CDR3 region is CASSETSGVGELFF. CDR3 coding DNA: TGTGCCAGCAGCGAAACTAGCGGGGTCGGGGAGCTGTTTTTT.

V gene TRBV7-2 combines with J gene TRBJ2-7; D tentatively fits TRBD1 or TRBD2 (5 bases each). The germline CDR1 and CDR2 sequences are SGHTA and FQGNSA. This CDR3 spans 15 amino acids. Trimming left V 5 bases short and J 4 bases short, with 18 bases between. The CDR3 DNA reads TGTGCCAGCAGCCCTCCTCGGGGCAGGGTATACGAGCAGTACTTC. It codes for CASSPPRGRVYEQYF.

This rearrangement joins TRBV5-6 to TRBJ1-2, with D maybe TRBD1 (6 bases). The CDR3 consists of 16 residues. Germline lookup yields CDR1 SGHDT and CDR2 YYEEEE. V was clipped by 4 bases and J by 0 bases, with 16 bases between them. The CDR3 is CASSLITGRANYGYTF. For the CDR3, the DNA is TGTGCCAGCAGCCTGATAACAGGGAGAGCTAACTATGGCTACACCTTC.

The J gene is TRBJ1-4, the V gene TRBV5-4; 10 nucleotides match TRBD1. V shed 6 bases and J 8 bases; nucleotides not matched to a gene: 10. The CDR3 consists of 15 residues. CDR1 and CDR2 from the germline V gene are SGHNT and YYREEE (reference sequence). The CDR3: CASTRDRGGEEKLFF. The DNA for the CDR3 is TGTGCCAGCACCCGGGACAGGGGAGGAGAGGAAAAACTGTTTTTT.

CDR3 amino acids: CASSRDRANTGELFF. The CDR3 nucleotides are TGTGCCAGTAGCAGGGACAGGGCTAACACCGGGGAGCTGTTTTTT. The chain joins TRBV19 to TRBJ2-2; TRBD1 matches 9 bases. The CDR3 is 15 amino acids. The V gene end was trimmed by 6 bases and the J gene end by 2 bases; junction bases not matched to a gene: 4. The germline gives CDR1 LNHDA, CDR2 SQIVND (reference sequence).

This clone is a singleton in its sample. J is TRBJ2-7 and V is TRBV10-3; 7 bases fit TRBD2. Germline assignment: CDR1 ENHRY and CDR2 SYGVKD. The CDR3 runs 15 residues. J gave up 3 bases and V 0 bases, and 5 bases lay outside the gene matches. For the CDR3, the DNA is TGTGCCATCAGTGAGTCGTGGCTAGCGGACTACGAGCAGTACTTC. Translating gives CAISESWLADYEQYF.

V usage is TRBV21-1 and J usage is TRBJ2-2; no check of the table's D call, TRBD1, against the DNA was made. TRBV21-1 is a known pseudogene. This CDR3 is built from 13 residues. The CDR3 region has the DNA TGTGCCGTACAGGGGGGGGACACCGGGGAGCTGTTTTTT. Translating gives CAVQGGDTGELFF.